This T cell receptor beta chain was captured by sequencing in a study of metastatic and nonmetastatic thyroid tumors. Study-level information: Samples came from malignant and benign thyroid patients, and repertoires were compared across blood and tumor or nodule tissue. Findings and limits, study-wide: Within blood and tumor, benign nodules reportedly had significantly lower TCR beta diversity than malignant thyroid tumors did.

The authors' processing: A classifier of distant metastasis in papillary thyroid cancer was built from CDR3 differences (across clinicopathological groups). MiXCR re-clonotyped the PCR reads for TCRdb. The authors' filters were not applied to this entry. The sample lists under 95,000 clones, 8% to 9.5% seen once, with around 8.5% in the top ten. The CDR3 contains 14 residues. V shed 6 bases and J 7 bases; nucleotides not matched to a gene: 8. The V gene's germline CDR1 is MDHEN and CDR2 SYDVKM. This clone was counted many times. What it recognizes is unknown. No patient received treatment before thyroid surgery.

The chain employs TRBV28 and TRBJ1-1; 10 positions match TRBD1. This clonotype originated in a female donor with papillary thyroid cancer or a benign thyroid nodule (not recorded which). Some clones in this sample may be carry-over from other donors' samples. The sequenced sample was blood. CDR3 DNA: TGTGCCAGCAGCGAGGACAGGGGGGATGTTGAAGCTTTCTTT. It yields the protein CASSEDRGDVEAFF.